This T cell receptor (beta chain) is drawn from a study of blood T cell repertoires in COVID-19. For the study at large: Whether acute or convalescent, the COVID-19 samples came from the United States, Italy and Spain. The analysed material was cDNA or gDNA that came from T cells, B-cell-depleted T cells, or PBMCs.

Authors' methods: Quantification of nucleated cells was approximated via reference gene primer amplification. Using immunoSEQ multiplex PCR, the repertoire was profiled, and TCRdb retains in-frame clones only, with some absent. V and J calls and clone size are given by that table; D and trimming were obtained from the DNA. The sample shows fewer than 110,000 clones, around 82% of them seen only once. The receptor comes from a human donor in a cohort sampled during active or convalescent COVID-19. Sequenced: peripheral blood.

CDR3 region: CASSSKLISPTAEQYF. The CDR3 coding sequence is TGTGCCAGCAGCTCCAAACTGATTAGCCCGACCGCCGAGCAGTACTTC. J is TRBJ2-7 and V is TRBV11-2; the D is unclear. The germline V and J ends were trimmed by 4 bases and 6 bases, with 22 bases remaining between them. This CDR3 has 16 residues. Germline V lookup: CDR1 SGHAT, CDR2 FQNNGV.